This T cell receptor beta chain stems from a study of T-cell memory formation after mild COVID-19. Across the whole study: There were largely donor-specific TCR clusters.

TCRdb re-derived calls from the 5' RACE reads in MiXCR, one entry per CDR3 protein. The table has under 350,000 distinct CDR3 sequences, roughly 17% seen once; the top ten hold over 20%. The sample comprised PBMCs or a T cell subset sorted from them (not recorded which). This TCR came from a man younger than 30 who had mild COVID-19 (a few samples of this study predate the infection). Cell type and time point are not known.

Here the CDR3 reads CASSLADSYNEQFF. CDR3 DNA sequence: TGTGCCAGCAGCTTAGCGGACAGTTACAATGAGCAGTTCTTC. This sequence joins TRBV7-9 and TRBJ2-1; TRBD1 might be the D (6 bases). Trimming removed 0 bases from V and 4 bases from J, with 7 bases in between. Germline V gives CDR1 SEHNR, CDR2 FQNEAQ (reference sequence). The CDR3 runs to 14 residues.